The TCR beta chain described here comes from a study of blood T cell repertoires in COVID-19. For the study at large: Some COVID-19 samples were acute and others convalescent; all came from the United States, Italy and Spain. The analysed material was cDNA or gDNA that came from T cells, B-cell-depleted T cells, or PBMCs.

Losses at the gene ends were 10 bases for V and 0 bases for J; bases not matched to a gene: 12. The CDR3 length is 17 residues. The germline V gene has CDR1 ENHRY and CDR2 SYGVKD. In the study's own analysis: For nucleated cells, counts were estimated from reference gene primer amplification. The protocol was immunoSEQ multiplex PCR, while the TCRdb copy is restricted to in-frame clones and leaves out a portion. V, J and clone size reflect that table, while D and trimming were determined from the DNA. The top ten hold about a tenth of the sample, which has fewer than 100,000 clones, around nine tenths seen once.

The chain employs TRBV10-3 and TRBJ1-5, with TRBD1 matching 10 bases. The sequenced sample consisted of peripheral blood. This receptor was identified in a man between 50 and 59 years old with acute or convalescent COVID-19. CDR3 region: CATGTGDGLVSNQPQHF. DNA of the CDR3: TGTGCCACGGGGACAGGGGATGGACTAGTTAGCAATCAGCCCCAGCATTTT.